This T cell receptor (beta chain) was found in a study of cytomegalovirus exposure and HLA in healthy donors. This clone has a single count. Germline loops: CDR1 MNHNS, CDR2 SASEGT. Deletions cut 0 bases from V and 3 bases from J, with 12 bases between. The CDR3 is 15 amino acids. The primer mix had 60 Vbeta and 13 Jbeta primers. Measured with immunoSEQ multiplex PCR; TCRdb has only the in-frame clones, and not every one. The table lists 250,000 or so clones, around 90% of them singletons. The TCR was taken from a girl aged 2-9 years in good health and CMV-seronegative. The chain uses TRBV6-1 and TRBJ2-7, with D possibly being TRBD2 (5 bases). Sequenced material: PBMCs. CDR3 DNA sequence: TGTGCCAGCAGTGAAGCGCGGAGTAGCGACTACGAGCAGTACTTC. Its translation is CASSEARSSDYEQYF.